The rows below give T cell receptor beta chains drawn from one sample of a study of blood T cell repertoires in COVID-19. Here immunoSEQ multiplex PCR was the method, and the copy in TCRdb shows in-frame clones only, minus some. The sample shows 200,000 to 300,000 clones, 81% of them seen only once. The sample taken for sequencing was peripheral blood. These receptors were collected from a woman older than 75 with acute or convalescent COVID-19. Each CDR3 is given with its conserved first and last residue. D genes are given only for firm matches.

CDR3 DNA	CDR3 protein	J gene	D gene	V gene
TGTGCCAGCAGTCGTCGACAGGCTAGGAGCTCCTATAATTCACCCCTCCACTTT	CASSRRQARSSYNSPLHF	TRBJ1-6	-	TRBV6-6
TGTGCCAGCAGCTACCAACAGGGGAATTCACCCCTCCACTTT	CASSYQQGNSPLHF	TRBJ1-6	TRBD1	TRBV5-5
TGTGCCAGCAGTCAGGGGGCCGCCCAGTACTTC	CASSQGAAQYF	TRBJ2-5	TRBD1	TRBV7-2
TGCGCCAGCAGCTTAACTAGCGGGAGTCACGAGCAGTACTTC	CASSLTSGSHEQYF	TRBJ2-7	TRBD2	TRBV5-1
TGTGCCACCAGTGATTCAGGGAATAGCAATCAGCCCCAGCATTTT	CATSDSGNSNQPQHF	TRBJ1-5	-	TRBV24-1
TGTGCCAGCAGCCACGGGACAGGGTCGGATACGCAGTATTTT	CASSHGTGSDTQYF	TRBJ2-3	TRBD1	TRBV3-1/TRBV3-2
TGTGCCAGCAGTCTACAGGGGGTAGAGACCCAGTACTTC	CASSLQGVETQYF	TRBJ2-5	TRBD1	TRBV12-3/TRBV12-4
TGTGCCAGCAGTTACACGACAGGGATGAACACTGAAGCTTTCTTT	CASSYTTGMNTEAFF	TRBJ1-1	TRBD1	TRBV6-5
TGTGCCAGCTCAGCAATGGACAGGGTTGACACAGATACGCAGTATTTT	CASSAMDRVDTDTQYF	TRBJ2-3	TRBD1	TRBV18
TGTGCCAGCAGTTCCAGCTACGAGCAGTACTTC	CASSSSYEQYF	TRBJ2-7	-	TRBV2
TGTGCCAGCAGCCGCACCTCTTATAGCGGGAGGGCCACCGGGGAGCTGTTTTTT	CASSRTSYSGRATGELFF	TRBJ2-2	TRBD2	TRBV9
TGCAGCGTTGCGGCGGTCTCTGGGGCCAACGTCCTGACTTTC	CSVAAVSGANVLTF	TRBJ2-6	-	TRBV29-1